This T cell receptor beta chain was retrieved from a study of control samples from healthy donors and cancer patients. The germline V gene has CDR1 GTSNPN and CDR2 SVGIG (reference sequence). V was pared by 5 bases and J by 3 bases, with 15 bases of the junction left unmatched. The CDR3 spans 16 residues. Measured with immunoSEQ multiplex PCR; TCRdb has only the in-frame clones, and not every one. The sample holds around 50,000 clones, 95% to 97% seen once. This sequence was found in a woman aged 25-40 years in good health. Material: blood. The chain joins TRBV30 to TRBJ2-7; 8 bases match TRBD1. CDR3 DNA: TGTGCCTGGGGGGACAGGCCAGCAGGACAAGGCTACGAGCAGTACTTC. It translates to CAWGDRPAGQGYEQYF.